One sample yielded the 28 T cell receptor beta chains listed below, sequenced in a study of blood T cell repertoires in COVID-19 (dated by TCRdb to 2018 to 2021). Library method: the immunoSEQ multiplex PCR assay. The table comes from immuneACCESS by way of TCRdb, which keeps in-frame sequences with V and J called. Part of the clones is missing from these tables; in studies checked, under half for an unresolved V gene and the rest for unknown reasons. This sample comprises about 120,000 clones, 90% of them detected only once. The ten largest clones add up to 3.8% of the sample. The sample taken for sequencing was peripheral blood. All receptors derive from a woman in her sixties or seventies with COVID-19, enrolled during active disease.

This chain connects TRBV19 to TRBJ1-5, with 7 bases that match TRBD1. The CDR3 is made up of 15 amino acids. The germline V gene encodes CDR1 LNHDA and CDR2 SQIVND (reference sequence). The ends lost 10 bases at V and 0 bases at J; junction bases unmatched: 9. CDR3 region: CATAGQARSNQPQHF. In nucleotides, the CDR3 is TGTGCCACCGCCGGACAGGCGCGTAGCAATCAGCCCCAGCATTTT.

This clone has a handful of counts. CDR3 DNA: TGCGCCAGCAGCCAAGGACCCGGGTTGAGTTCACCCCTCCACTTT. This sequence encodes CASSQGPGLSSPLHF. The rearrangement uses TRBV4-1 and TRBJ1-6; D gene uncertain. V gave up 1 base and J gave up 9 bases, with 13 bases separating them. Germline CDR1 reads MGHRA; CDR2 reads YSYEKL. The CDR3 is 15 residues long.

The count of this clone is one. The gene calls are TRBV5-4 and TRBJ2-7; D is perhaps TRBD2 (6 bases). Trimming took 0 bases from V and 7 from J, leaving 11 bases between them. The CDR3 length is 13 residues. Per germline, CDR1 SGHNT and CDR2 YYREEE (reference sequence). This CDR3 is CASSLGGLGEQYF. Written as DNA, the CDR3 is TGTGCCAGCAGCTTGGGGGGACTTGGGGAGCAGTACTTC.

The V and J genes are TRBV18 and TRBJ2-7, with 8 bases that match TRBD1. Germline loops: CDR1 KGHSH, CDR2 LQKENI. J gave up 3 bases and V 3 bases, and 4 bases lay outside the gene matches. The CDR3 loop spans 14 amino acids. The CDR3 nucleotides are TGTGCCAGCTCACCGGGAGGACAGGGCTACGAGCAGTACTTC. Its protein is CASSPGGQGYEQYF.

The V and J genes are TRBV10-3 and TRBJ1-2; maybe TRBD1 (5 bases). Trimming shortened V by 7 bases and J by 7 bases, and 25 bases separated the two germline ends. The CDR3 sequence is 16 residues long. CDR1 is ENHRY and CDR2 is SYGVKD in the germline V gene. CDR3 residues: CAIKQATGLGDGGYTF. The CDR3 DNA follows: TGTGCCATCAAACAGGCCACGGGTTTGGGTGACGGTGGCTACACCTTC.

The CDR3 coding sequence is TGCGCCAGCAGCCTTATTTTAGCGGGGGTGAACAATGAGCAGTTCTTC. Residues: CASSLILAGVNNEQFF. The chain carries TRBV5-1 and TRBJ2-1, with TRBD2 matching over 9 bases. After removal of 4 bases from V and 5 bases from J, the junction contained 10 bases not matched to a gene. CDR1 SGHRS and CDR2 YFSETQ come from the germline V gene. This CDR3 contains 16 residues.

The rearrangement links TRBV19 to TRBJ1-2; D perhaps matches TRBD1 (6 bases). The CDR3 is 14 amino acids. V lost 10 bases and J 4 bases, leaving 19 bases between the germline ends. Germline V gene data show CDR1 as LNHDA and CDR2 as SQIVND (reference sequence). Written as DNA, the CDR3 is TGTGCCACAGCCCTAGGGGGTGCCGGCTATGGCTACACCTTC. It translates to CATALGGAGYGYTF.

Only one count was recorded for this clone. The chain combines TRBV2 with TRBJ2-1; 9 bases fit TRBD2. After removal of 6 bases from V and 4 bases from J, the junction contained 4 bases not matched to a gene. Germline-derived CDR1 and CDR2 are SNHLY and FYNNEI. There are 14 residues in the CDR3. CDR3 DNA: TGTGCCAGCAGGCGGGGGGGCCCTTACAATGAGCAGTTCTTC. Translating gives CASRRGGPYNEQFF. Together with reference TRBV2 and TRBJ2-1, the CDR3 gives the full variable domain: EPEVTQTPSHQVTQMGQEVILRCVPISNHLYFYWYRQILGQKVEFLVSFYNNEISEKSEIFDDQFSVERPDGSNFTLKIRSTKLEDSAMYFCASRRGGPYNEQFFGPGTRLTVL.

The rearrangement links TRBV5-8 to TRBJ1-5; D gene ambiguous. Germline lookup yields CDR1 SGHTS and CDR2 YDEGEE. The CDR3 is 12 amino acids. Between the trimmed V and J ends, which lost 5 bases and 7 bases, there was a span of 10 bases. The CDR3 nucleotides are TGTGCCAGCAGTCTGCGGTGGCAGCCCCAGCATTTT. Residues: CASSLRWQPQHF.

V and J are TRBV29-1 and TRBJ2-1; D perhaps matches TRBD2 (5 bases). V was cut by 7 bases and J by 9 bases, with 10 bases left in between. The CDR3 length is 10 residues. From germline, CDR1 is SQVTM and CDR2 ANQGSEA. Here the CDR3 reads CSALEGEQFF. The CDR3, as DNA: TGCAGCGCGCTCGAGGGTGAGCAGTTCTTC.

V is TRBV19 and J is TRBJ2-7; possibly TRBD1 for D (5 bases). This CDR3 has 15 amino acids. The germline V and J ends were trimmed by 5 bases and 0 bases, with 14 bases remaining between them. Germline V gene data show CDR1 as LNHDA and CDR2 as SQIVND (reference sequence). The CDR3 region has the DNA TGTGCCAGTAGTCGGCGCAGGGTCAACTCCTACGAGCAGTACTTC. Amino acid sequence: CASSRRRVNSYEQYF. Full variable domain (remainder filled in from reference TRBV19 and TRBJ2-7): DGGITQSPKYLFRKEGQNVTLSCEQNLNHDAMYWYRQDPGQGLRLIYYSQIVNDFQKGDIAEGYSVSREKKESFPLTVTSAQKNPTAFYLCASSRRRVNSYEQYFGPGTRLTVT.

The rearrangement joins TRBV11-2 to TRBJ2-3, with a possible D match to TRBD1 (5 bases). Trimming pared 3 bases from V and 7 bases from J, leaving 11 bases between. The CDR3 extends over 13 amino acids. Germline values: CDR1 SGHAT, CDR2 FQNNGV. In DNA form, the CDR3 reads TGTGCCAGCAGCTTGGACAACACGTATACGCAGTATTTT. Its protein is CASSLDNTYTQYF.

The CDR3 here is CASSPQGQGTEAFF. In DNA form, the CDR3 reads TGTGCCAGTAGTCCACAGGGTCAAGGGACTGAAGCTTTCTTT. J is TRBJ1-1 and V is TRBV19; D is possibly TRBD1 (6 bases). The germline gives CDR1 LNHDA, CDR2 SQIVND (reference sequence). The CDR3 has 14 amino acids. V lost 5 bases, J lost 5 bases, and 15 bases lay in between.

The genes are TRBV4-3 and TRBJ1-6, with D uncertain. The V end was cut by 0 bases, the J end by 7 bases, with 16 bases between. CDR1 is LGHNA and CDR2 is YSLEER in the germline V gene. CDR3 length: 17 amino acids. The CDR3 DNA reads TGCGCCAGCAGCCAAGAGGCGGCTGTACAATACAATTCACCCCTCCACTTT. Translation gives CASSQEAAVQYNSPLHF.

The DNA of the CDR3 is TGTGCCAGGACCTCGGAACAGGCCATCTCCTACGAGCAGTACTTC. Protein sequence: CARTSEQAISYEQYF. This chain connects TRBV6-5 to TRBJ2-7, with D maybe TRBD1 (5 bases). Trimming took off 9 bases at V and 0 bases at J, with 18 bases between the two ends. There are 15 residues in the CDR3. CDR1 is MNHEY and CDR2 is SVGAGI in the germline V gene.

CDR3 nucleotides: TGCAGCGTACACAAGACTAGCGGGGCACACATACTGGGGAATGAGCAGTTCTTC. This translates into CSVHKTSGAHILGNEQFF. The chain uses TRBV29-1 and TRBJ2-1; 11 bases line up with TRBD2. Germline assignment: CDR1 SQVTM and CDR2 ANQGSEA. This CDR3 contains 18 residues. V shed 6 bases and J 7 bases; nucleotides not matched to a gene: 20.

The genes are TRBV2 and TRBJ2-3; no definite D call. The CDR3 runs 13 residues. Trimming cost V 8 bases and J 6 bases, with 15 bases left between them. Germline V CDR1 and CDR2: SNHLY, FYNNEI. CDR3 DNA sequence: TGTGCCAGCCCCTTGACAACATGGGATACGCAGTATTTT. It codes for CASPLTTWDTQYF.

The V gene is TRBV5-5, the J gene TRBJ2-2; 7 bases are shared with TRBD1. This CDR3 is built from 16 residues. Germline V gene lookup returns CDR1 SGHKS and CDR2 YYEKEE (reference sequence). Trimming removed 3 bases from V and 5 bases from J; junction bases left unmatched: 10. For the CDR3, the DNA is TGTGCCAGCAGCTGGGCCCTGATCAGGGGGACCGGGGAGCTGTTTTTT. Translation: CASSWALIRGTGELFF. The complete variable domain, with remaining parts taken from reference TRBV5-5 and TRBJ2-2, reads DAGVTQSPTHLIKTRGQQVTLRCSPISGHKSVSWYQQVLGQGPQFIFQYYEKEERGRGNFPDRFSARQFPNYSSELNVNALLLGDSALYLCASSWALIRGTGELFFGEGSRLTVL.

The chain has TRBV19 and TRBJ2-5, with D possibly matching TRBD1 (5 bases). The CDR3 is 14 amino acids. Between the trimmed V and J ends, which lost 3 bases and 3 bases, there was a span of 11 bases. Looked up from germline, CDR1 is LNHDA and CDR2 is SQIVND (reference sequence). CDR3 in amino acids: CASSILDRKETQYF. CDR3 nucleotide sequence: TGTGCCAGTAGTATTTTAGACAGAAAAGAGACCCAGTACTTC.

The rearrangement uses TRBV6-5 and TRBJ1-3, with 7 bases fitting TRBD1. Germline V gene data show CDR1 as MNHEY and CDR2 as SVGAGI. V gave up 5 bases and J gave up 2 bases; unmatched junction bases: 0. The CDR3 covers 13 residues. CDR3 in amino acids: CASSTGAGNTIYF. CDR3 in DNA: TGTGCCAGCAGTACAGGGGCTGGAAACACCATATATTTT.

The genes are TRBV4-2 and TRBJ1-1; maybe TRBD1 (6 bases). Germline values: CDR1 LGHNA, CDR2 YNFKEQ. Trimming pared 4 bases from V and 1 base from J, leaving 13 bases between. The CDR3 is 15 amino acids. In DNA, the CDR3 is TGTGCCAGCAGCCGGATCACAGGGACGAACACTGAAGCTTTCTTT. It yields the protein CASSRITGTNTEAFF.

This clone was detected only once. The chain has TRBV27 and TRBJ2-3; unclear D gene. Germline V gene data show CDR1 as MNHEY and CDR2 as SMNVEV (reference sequence). The CDR3 extends over 13 amino acids. V shed 6 bases and J shed 3 bases, with 10 bases lying between them. CDR3 amino acids: CASRKSQTDTQYF. CDR3 nucleotides: TGTGCCAGCAGAAAGAGTCAAACAGATACGCAGTATTTT.

The V call is TRBV11-2, the J call TRBJ2-1, with D possibly matching TRBD1 (5 bases). Germline V gene data show CDR1 as SGHAT and CDR2 as FQNNGV. This CDR3 spans 15 amino acids. V shed 5 bases and J shed 3 bases, with 14 bases lying between them. This CDR3 reads CASSLETALYNEQFF. In DNA, the CDR3 is TGTGCCAGCAGCCTCGAGACAGCTCTCTACAATGAGCAGTTCTTC. Based on the CDR3 plus reference TRBV11-2 and TRBJ2-1, the full variable domain is EAGVAQSPRYKIIEKRQSVAFWCNPISGHATLYWYQQILGQGPKLLIQFQNNGVVDDSQLPKDRFSAERLKGVDSTLKIQPAKLEDSAVYLCASSLETALYNEQFFGPGTRLTVL.

The chain employs TRBV7-2 and TRBJ2-7, with D tentatively TRBD1 (5 bases). CDR1 and CDR2 (germline): SGHTA, FQGNSA. The germline V and J ends were trimmed by 5 bases and 6 bases, with 17 bases remaining between them. CDR3 length: 14 amino acids. CDR3 sequence: CASSPQVYSSEQYF. In DNA, the CDR3 is TGTGCCAGCAGCCCACAGGTTTACAGCTCCGAGCAGTACTTC.

V and J are TRBV11-2 and TRBJ2-1, with 10 bases aligning to TRBD1. Germline assignment: CDR1 SGHAT and CDR2 FQNNGV. The V and J ends lost 0 bases and 5 bases, in that order; junction bases with no gene match: 4. This CDR3 has 16 amino acids. The CDR3 protein is CASSLEDRGLNNEQFF. The CDR3 DNA reads as TGTGCCAGCAGCTTAGAGGACAGGGGGTTAAACAATGAGCAGTTCTTC. The full variable domain, rest sourced from reference TRBV11-2 and TRBJ2-1, is EAGVAQSPRYKIIEKRQSVAFWCNPISGHATLYWYQQILGQGPKLLIQFQNNGVVDDSQLPKDRFSAERLKGVDSTLKIQPAKLEDSAVYLCASSLEDRGLNNEQFFGPGTRLTVL.

The chain has TRBV3-1 (or the pseudogene TRBV3-2) and TRBJ2-7; 7 positions agree with TRBD1. V gave up 4 bases and J gave up 4 bases; unmatched junction bases: 1. The germline gives CDR1 LGHDT, CDR2 YNNKEL (reference sequence). The CDR3 has 12 amino acids. The CDR3 DNA reads TGTGCCAGCAGCCCGGACAGGTACGAGCAGTACTTC. Translating gives CASSPDRYEQYF.

V and J are TRBV12-3 or TRBV12-4 and TRBJ1-2; D uncertain. V lost 6 bases and J 5 bases, leaving 10 bases between the germline ends. The length of the CDR3 is 12 residues. Here the CDR3 DNA reads TGTGCCAGCAGCCAGACACATTATGGCTACACCTTC. This translates into CASSQTHYGYTF.

The V and J genes are TRBV27 and TRBJ1-6; perhaps TRBD1 as D (5 bases). The ends were cut back, 5 bases at V and 9 bases at J, with 17 bases in the middle. Germline CDR1 is MNHEY and CDR2 is SMNVEV (reference sequence). The CDR3 totals 15 residues. This chain's CDR3 is CASSTVQNRGSPLHF. The DNA for the CDR3 is TGTGCCAGCAGTACCGTACAGAATAGGGGTTCACCCCTCCACTTT.